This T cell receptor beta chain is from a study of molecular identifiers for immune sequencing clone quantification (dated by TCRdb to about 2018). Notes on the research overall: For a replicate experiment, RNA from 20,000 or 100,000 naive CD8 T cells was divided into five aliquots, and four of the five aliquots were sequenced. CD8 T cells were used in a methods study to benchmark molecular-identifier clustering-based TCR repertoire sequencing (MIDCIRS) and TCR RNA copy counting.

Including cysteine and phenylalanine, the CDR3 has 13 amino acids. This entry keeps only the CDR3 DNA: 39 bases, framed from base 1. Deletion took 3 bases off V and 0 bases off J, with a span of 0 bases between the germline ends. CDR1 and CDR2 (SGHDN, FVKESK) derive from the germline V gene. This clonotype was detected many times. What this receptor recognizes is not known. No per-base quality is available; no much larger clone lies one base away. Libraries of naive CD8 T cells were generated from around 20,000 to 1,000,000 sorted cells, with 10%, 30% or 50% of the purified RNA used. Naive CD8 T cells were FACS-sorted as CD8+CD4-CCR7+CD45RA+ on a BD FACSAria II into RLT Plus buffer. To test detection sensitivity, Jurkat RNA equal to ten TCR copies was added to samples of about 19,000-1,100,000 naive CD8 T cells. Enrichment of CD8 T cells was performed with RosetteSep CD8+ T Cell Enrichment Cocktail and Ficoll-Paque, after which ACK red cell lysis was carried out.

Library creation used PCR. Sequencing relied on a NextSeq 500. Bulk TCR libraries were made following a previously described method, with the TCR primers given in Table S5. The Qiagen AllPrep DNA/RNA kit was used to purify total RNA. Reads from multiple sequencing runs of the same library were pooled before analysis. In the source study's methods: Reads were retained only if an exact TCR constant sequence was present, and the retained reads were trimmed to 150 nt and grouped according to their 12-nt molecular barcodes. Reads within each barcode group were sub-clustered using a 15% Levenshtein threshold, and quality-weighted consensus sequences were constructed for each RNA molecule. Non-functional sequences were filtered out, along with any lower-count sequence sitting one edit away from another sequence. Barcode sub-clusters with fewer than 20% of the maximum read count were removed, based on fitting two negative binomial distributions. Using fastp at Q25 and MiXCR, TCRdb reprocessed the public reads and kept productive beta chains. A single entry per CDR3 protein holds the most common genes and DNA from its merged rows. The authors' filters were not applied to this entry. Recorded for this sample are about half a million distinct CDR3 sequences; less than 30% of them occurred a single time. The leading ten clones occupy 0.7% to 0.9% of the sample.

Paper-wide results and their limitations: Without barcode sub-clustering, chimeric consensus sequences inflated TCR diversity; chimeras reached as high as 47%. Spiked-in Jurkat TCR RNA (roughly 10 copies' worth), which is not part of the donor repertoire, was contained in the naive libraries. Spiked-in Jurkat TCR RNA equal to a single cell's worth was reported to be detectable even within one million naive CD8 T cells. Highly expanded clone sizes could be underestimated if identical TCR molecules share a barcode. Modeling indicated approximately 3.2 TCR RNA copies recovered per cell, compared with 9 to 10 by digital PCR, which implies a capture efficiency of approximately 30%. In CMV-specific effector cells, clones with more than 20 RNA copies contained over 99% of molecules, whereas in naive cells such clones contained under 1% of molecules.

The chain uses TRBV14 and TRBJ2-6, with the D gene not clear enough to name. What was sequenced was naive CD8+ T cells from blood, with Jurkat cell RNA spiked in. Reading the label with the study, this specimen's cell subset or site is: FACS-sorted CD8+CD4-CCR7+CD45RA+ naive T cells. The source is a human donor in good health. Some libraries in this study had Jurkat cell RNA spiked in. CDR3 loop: CASSHSGANVLTF. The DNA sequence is TGTGCCAGCAGCCACTCTGGGGCCAACGTCCTGACTTTC.